One sample yielded the 8 T cell receptor beta chains listed below, sequenced in a study of T cell changes during pregnancy in multiple sclerosis. Assay: immunoSEQ multiplex PCR; the TCRdb copy retains only in-frame clones and omits some. The data hold about 70,000 clones, with less than 95% observed a single time. Sequencing was performed on peripheral blood, taken in the third trimester of pregnancy. These receptors were taken from a female donor with multiple sclerosis, enrolled in a pregnancy study.

The chain carries TRBV9 and TRBJ2-1; no clear D. The CDR3 length is 15 residues. The germline CDR1 and CDR2 sequences are SGDLS and YYNGEE. V dropped 0 bases and J dropped 2 bases, with 9 bases sitting between them. The CDR3 DNA is TGTGCCAGCAGCGTAGTGAGTTCCACCTACAATGAGCAGTTCTTC. The encoded protein is CASSVVSSTYNEQFF.

This chain uses TRBV7-6 with TRBJ2-3; 11 positions agree with TRBD2. After removal of 0 bases from V and 5 bases from J, the junction contained 4 bases not matched to a gene. Germline V gene data show CDR1 as SGHVS and CDR2 as FNYEAQ. The CDR3 consists of 16 residues. The CDR3 DNA is TGTGCCAGCAGCTTAGCTAGCGGGGGGGCTATAGATACGCAGTATTTT. Translation: CASSLASGGAIDTQYF.

The chain's CDR3 is CASSQWGDRGLGEQYF. The DNA for the CDR3 is TGTGCCAGCAGTCAGTGGGGGGACAGGGGGCTGGGAGAGCAGTACTTC. This chain links TRBV25-1 with TRBJ2-7; 12 bases are shared with TRBD1. J gave up 7 bases and V 5 bases, and 12 bases lay outside the gene matches. CDR1 MGHDK and CDR2 SYGVNS come from the germline V gene. The CDR3 extends over 16 amino acids.

The genes are TRBV5-4 and TRBJ2-2, with 7 positions matching TRBD2. The CDR3 contains 18 residues. After removal of 0 bases from V and 0 bases from J, the junction contained 8 bases not matched to a gene. Germline-derived CDR1 and CDR2 are SGHNT and YYREEE (reference sequence). The CDR3 sequence: CASSLAQGAGPNTGELFF. The CDR3 DNA reads TGTGCCAGCAGCTTGGCCCAGGGAGCGGGGCCGAACACCGGGGAGCTGTTTTTT.

The CDR3 DNA follows: TGTGCCAGCAGCCCGTTACAGAGCTCCTACGAGCAGTACTTC. Residues: CASSPLQSSYEQYF. The chain combines TRBV7-9 with TRBJ2-7; D unresolved. Trimming pared 5 bases from V and 0 bases from J, leaving 11 bases between. The germline V gene encodes CDR1 SEHNR and CDR2 FQNEAQ (reference sequence). The CDR3 consists of 14 residues.

This rearrangement joins TRBV11-2 to TRBJ2-1, with D tentatively TRBD1 (5 bases). This CDR3 has 15 amino acids. CDR1 and CDR2 from the germline V gene are SGHAT and FQNNGV. V was shortened by 3 bases and J by 5 bases, with 14 bases between the two germline ends. The CDR3 sequence is CASSFRVGIDNEQFF. In DNA form, the CDR3 reads TGTGCCAGCAGCTTCAGGGTCGGCATTGACAATGAGCAGTTCTTC.

This clone was seen once. The V gene is TRBV13, the J gene TRBJ2-2; D perhaps matches TRBD1 (6 bases). V lost 4 bases, J lost 0 bases, and 6 bases lay in between. The CDR3 is made up of 14 amino acids. CDR1 is PRHDT, CDR2 FYEKMQ, per germline (reference sequence). As DNA, the CDR3 is TGTGCCAGCAGCTGGGGGCCGAACACCGGGGAGCTGTTTTTT. Translated, it gives CASSWGPNTGELFF.

The chain employs TRBV9 and TRBJ2-3, with 7 bases matching TRBD2. The CDR3 spans 14 residues. V lost 3 bases, J lost 0 bases, and 1 base stayed unmatched. The germline V gene has CDR1 SGDLS and CDR2 YYNGEE. The CDR3 coding sequence is TGTGCCAGCAGCGCAGCGGGGAGCACAGATACGCAGTATTTT. Encoded protein: CASSAAGSTDTQYF. Together with reference TRBV9 and TRBJ2-3, the CDR3 gives the full variable domain: DSGVTQTPKHLITATGQRVTLRCSPRSGDLSVYWYQQSLDQGLQFLIQYYNGEERAKGNILERFSAQQFPDLHSELNLSSLELGDSALYFCASSAAGSTDTQYFGPGTRLTVL.